This T cell receptor (beta chain) came from a study of blood T cell repertoires in COVID-19. Overall study context: Samples came from the United States, Italy and Spain, spanning acute and convalescent COVID-19. PBMCs, B-cell-depleted T cells, or T cells provided the cDNA or gDNA that made up the material.

Authors' processing steps: Cell counts per sample came from amplifying reference gene primers. Profiled with immunoSEQ multiplex PCR; TCRdb holds only in-frame clones, not every one. Clone size and the V and J calls come from that table; the DNA yielded D and trimming. The table shows 210,000 or so clones, with 86% occurring only once. The trim removed 4 bases at V and 6 bases at J, leaving 9 bases unmatched. The CDR3 is made up of 16 amino acids. Germline V CDR1 and CDR2: MNHNS, SASEGT. The rearrangement joins TRBV6-1 to TRBJ2-2, with 9 bases fitting TRBD1. The source material was peripheral blood. The sequence derives from a man in his fifties with acute or convalescent COVID-19. Written as DNA, the CDR3 is TGTGCCAGCAGTGTCCCCGGGACAGGGTTGGCCGGGGAGCTGTTTTTT. Translating it yields CASSVPGTGLAGELFF.